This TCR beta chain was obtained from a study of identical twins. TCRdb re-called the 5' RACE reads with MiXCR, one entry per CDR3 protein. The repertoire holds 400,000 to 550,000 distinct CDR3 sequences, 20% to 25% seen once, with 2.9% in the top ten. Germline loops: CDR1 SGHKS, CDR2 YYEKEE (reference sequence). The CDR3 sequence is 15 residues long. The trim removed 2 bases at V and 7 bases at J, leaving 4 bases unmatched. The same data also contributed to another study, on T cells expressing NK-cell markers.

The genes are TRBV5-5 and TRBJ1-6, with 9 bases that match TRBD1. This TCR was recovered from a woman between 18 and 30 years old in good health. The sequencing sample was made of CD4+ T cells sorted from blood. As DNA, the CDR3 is TGTGCCAGCAGCTTCTCCGGGACAGGGAATTCACCCCTCCACTTT. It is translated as CASSFSGTGNSPLHF.